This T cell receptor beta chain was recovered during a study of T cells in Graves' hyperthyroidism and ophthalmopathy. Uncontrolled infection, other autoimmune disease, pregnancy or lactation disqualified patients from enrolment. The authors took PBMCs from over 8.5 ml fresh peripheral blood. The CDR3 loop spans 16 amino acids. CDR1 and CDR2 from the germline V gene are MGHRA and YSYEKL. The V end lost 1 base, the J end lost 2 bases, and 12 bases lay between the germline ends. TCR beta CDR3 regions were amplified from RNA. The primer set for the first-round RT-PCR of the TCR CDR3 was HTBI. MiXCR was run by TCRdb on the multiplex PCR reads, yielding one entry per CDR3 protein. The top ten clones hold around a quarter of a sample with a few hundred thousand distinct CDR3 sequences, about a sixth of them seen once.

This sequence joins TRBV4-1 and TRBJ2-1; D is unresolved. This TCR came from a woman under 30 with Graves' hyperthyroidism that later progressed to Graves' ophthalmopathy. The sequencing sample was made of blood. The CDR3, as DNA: TGCGCCAGCAGCCAAGTAGACATGGTTGCCTACAATGAGCAGTTCTTC. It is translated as CASSQVDMVAYNEQFF.